This T cell receptor beta chain appears in the sequencing data of a study of OX40 agonist ivuxolimab in advanced cancers. Overall study: Given to patients was ivuxolimab, an agonistic anti-OX40 (CD134) antibody. In three patients, partial responses were observed, one with hepatocellular carcinoma and two with cutaneous melanoma.

The CDR3 has 13 amino acids. Germline values: CDR1 SNHLY, CDR2 FYNNEI. V trimming: 7 bases; J trimming: 8 bases; junction bases outside the gene matches: 4. Concerning this clone itself: Its antigen is as yet unknown.

This table comes from immunoSEQ multiplex PCR, and its TCRdb copy is limited to in-frame clones, with some not included. This repertoire shows roughly 64,000 clones, roughly 82% found once; its top ten account for 2% to 3%. The study's findings and limits: More expanded clones were found, on average, in CD8+ than in CD4+ T cells. Clonal expansion was seen in CD4+ and CD8+ blood T cells by week 6 at 0.1 to 3.0 mg/kg.

This TCR derives from an adult with an advanced solid tumor such as melanoma, head and neck, liver or kidney cancer. This chain links TRBV2 with TRBJ2-2; 10 nucleotides align to TRBD2. The specimen comprised CD4+ or CD8+ T cells sorted from blood, sampled in a trial of the OX40 agonist ivuxolimab. The CDR3 loop reads CASTSGGTGELFF. The CDR3 coding sequence is TGTGCCAGCACTAGCGGGGGAACAGGGGAGCTGTTTTTT. Variable domain in full (rest from reference TRBV2 and TRBJ2-2): EPEVTQTPSHQVTQMGQEVILRCVPISNHLYFYWYRQILGQKVEFLVSFYNNEISEKSEIFDDQFSVERPDGSNFTLKIRSTKLEDSAMYFCASTSGGTGELFFGEGSRLTVL.